The 16 T cell receptor beta chains reported below all come from one sample, sequenced in a study of cytomegalovirus exposure and HLA in healthy donors. Primers for the PCR totalled 60 Vbeta and 13 Jbeta. The protocol was immunoSEQ multiplex PCR, while the TCRdb copy is restricted to in-frame clones and leaves out a portion. Found here are 150,000 to 200,000 clones, around four fifths of them singletons; the top ten hold 4.8%. Input material: PBMCs. The source is a girl aged 5 to 17 in good health and CMV-seropositive.

The chain combines TRBV10-1 with TRBJ2-1; D possibly corresponds to TRBD2 (5 bases). V was trimmed by 0 bases and J by 6 bases, leaving 6 bases between them. The CDR3 contains 13 residues. Germline CDR1 is WNHNN and CDR2 is SYGVQD (reference sequence). The CDR3 DNA sequence: TGCGCCAGCAGTGAGTCCCGGGGCAATGAGCAGTTCTTC. This translates into CASSESRGNEQFF.

The V call is TRBV9, the J call TRBJ1-2; 12 bases are shared with TRBD1. The germline gives CDR1 SGDLS, CDR2 YYNGEE. CDR3 size: 19 residues. V trimming: 2 bases; J trimming: 5 bases; junction bases outside the gene matches: 16. This CDR3 is CASSVSGLGTGGLEYGYTF. CDR3 bases: TGTGCCAGCAGCGTCAGCGGTTTGGGGACAGGGGGCTTGGAATATGGCTACACCTTC.

This rearrangement joins TRBV5-1 to TRBJ2-7; 9 bases are shared with TRBD2. The CDR3 covers 15 residues. The trim removed 0 bases at V and 3 bases at J, leaving 4 bases unmatched. The germline V gene encodes CDR1 SGHRS and CDR2 YFSETQ. The DNA of the CDR3 is TGCGCCAGCAGCTTGGTTGGGCGGGGGGGCTACGAGCAGTACTTC. This translates into CASSLVGRGGYEQYF.

The rearrangement joins TRBV19 to TRBJ2-1, with D possibly matching TRBD2 (5 bases). V lost 3 bases and J lost 4, with 13 bases in between. Germline V gives CDR1 LNHDA, CDR2 SQIVND (reference sequence). This CDR3 spans 15 amino acids. The CDR3 DNA follows: TGTGCCAGTAGTATTGTGGCAACGGGGTACAATGAGCAGTTCTTC. Translation gives CASSIVATGYNEQFF.

V and J are TRBV28 and TRBJ2-4; D is unclear. With 5 bases removed from V and 8 bases from J, the gap between germline ends came to 13 bases. CDR3 length: 13 residues. Germline-derived CDR1 and CDR2 are MDHEN and SYDVKM. Here the CDR3 reads CASSLNRAHIQYF. CDR3 coding DNA: TGTGCCAGCAGTCTTAACAGAGCTCACATTCAGTACTTC.

This sequence joins TRBV18 and TRBJ1-2, with D perhaps TRBD1 (5 bases). This CDR3 is 15 amino acids long. The germline V gene encodes CDR1 KGHSH and CDR2 LQKENI. Trimming left V 10 bases short and J 4 bases short, with 22 bases between. CDR3 in DNA: TGTGCCACCCAGGGACTCATCCCTAAAACCTATGGCTACACCTTC. Its translation: CATQGLIPKTYGYTF.

CDR3: CASSAFPDRHEQYF. The CDR3 DNA reads TGTGCCAGCAGCGCGTTCCCGGACAGACACGAGCAGTACTTC. The chain employs TRBV7-9 and TRBJ2-7; D is possibly TRBD1 (6 bases). The ends were cut back, 5 bases at V and 5 bases at J, with 16 bases in the middle. The germline CDR1 and CDR2 sequences are SEHNR and FQNEAQ (reference sequence). The CDR3 totals 14 residues.

This clone was recorded once. The chain recombines TRBV27 with TRBJ1-1; D uncertain. This CDR3 spans 17 amino acids. CDR1 and CDR2 (germline): MNHEY, SMNVEV (reference sequence). Trimming took off 7 bases at V and 3 bases at J, with 24 bases between the two ends. The CDR3 region has the DNA TGTGCCAGCAAACTGGACTATGGGGTTAATTTGGACACTGAAGCTTTCTTT. It translates to CASKLDYGVNLDTEAFF.

This rearrangement joins TRBV25-1 to TRBJ1-2; D unresolved. CDR1 and CDR2 (germline): MGHDK, SYGVNS. CDR3 length: 15 amino acids. The V and J ends lost 5 bases and 3 bases respectively, with 16 bases between them. CDR3 sequence reads: CASSKDSRADYGYTF. The CDR3 coding sequence is TGTGCCAGCAGTAAGGACTCCCGCGCTGACTATGGCTACACCTTC.

This clone was observed once. The chain links TRBV23-1 to TRBJ2-1; possibly TRBD1 for D (6 bases). TRBV23-1 is assigned to the ORF class and has an uncertain function. V was cut by 3 bases and J by 7 bases, with 19 bases left in between. This CDR3 has 16 amino acids. CDR3 in amino acids: CASSHSDRWGRNEQFF. In nucleotides, the CDR3 is TGCGCCAGCAGTCATTCCGACCGGTGGGGGCGGAATGAGCAGTTCTTC.

The rearrangement joins TRBV28 to TRBJ2-7; 9 nucleotides agree with TRBD1. Looked up from germline, CDR1 is MDHEN and CDR2 is SYDVKM. Trimming removed 1 base from V and 4 bases from J; junction bases left unmatched: 5. The CDR3 length is 15 residues. CDR3 DNA sequence: TGTGCCAGCAGTTTATCTGGACAGGGGCTGTACGAGCAGTACTTC. It translates to CASSLSGQGLYEQYF.

This chain joins TRBV6-1 and TRBJ1-5; D possibly corresponds to TRBD1 (6 bases). Germline assignment: CDR1 MNHNS and CDR2 SASEGT. This CDR3 region has 15 residues. V was shortened by 1 base and J by 6 bases, with 13 bases between the two germline ends. The CDR3: CASSEEGRGGQPQHF. CDR3 in DNA: TGTGCCAGCAGTGAAGAGGGTAGAGGGGGTCAGCCCCAGCATTTT.

CDR3 sequence (DNA): TGTGCCAGCAGCTTAGGCCTAGCGGGGAGCGACGAGCAGTACTTC. This sequence encodes CASSLGLAGSDEQYF. The chain links TRBV7-2 to TRBJ2-7; 9 bases map to TRBD2. Germline-derived CDR1 and CDR2 are SGHTA and FQGNSA. The trim removed 1 base at V and 5 bases at J, leaving 6 bases unmatched. The CDR3 loop spans 15 amino acids.

The chain recombines TRBV10-3 with TRBJ2-5, with a tentative D call TRBD1 (6 bases). Germline V gives CDR1 ENHRY, CDR2 SYGVKD. V gave up 6 bases and J gave up 2 bases, with 10 bases separating them. This CDR3 comprises 13 residues. The CDR3 reads CAISRTVQETQYF. Here the CDR3 DNA reads TGTGCCATCAGCAGGACAGTTCAAGAGACCCAGTACTTC.

The chain couples TRBV12-5 to TRBJ2-6, with 7 bases matching TRBD1. V lost 0 bases, J lost 4 bases, and 9 bases stayed unmatched. This CDR3 is built from 18 residues. The germline CDR1 and CDR2 sequences are LGHNT and FRNRAP. In nucleotides, the CDR3 is TGTGCTAGTGGTTTGGTACTCACAGGGGTCACGGGGGCCAACGTCCTGACTTTC. Translated: CASGLVLTGVTGANVLTF.

The chain is built from TRBV19 and TRBJ1-3; D is ambiguous. CDR1 and CDR2 from the germline V gene are LNHDA and SQIVND (reference sequence). The ends were cut back, 5 bases at V and 0 bases at J, with 8 bases in the middle. This CDR3 has 14 residues. This CDR3 reads CASSRLSSGNTIYF. CDR3 DNA sequence: TGTGCCAGTAGTCGTCTAAGCTCTGGAAACACCATATATTTT. Looking up the rest from reference TRBV19 and TRBJ1-3 gives the full variable domain: DGGITQSPKYLFRKEGQNVTLSCEQNLNHDAMYWYRQDPGQGLRLIYYSQIVNDFQKGDIAEGYSVSREKKESFPLTVTSAQKNPTAFYLCASSRLSSGNTIYFGEGSWLTVV.